The 31 T cell receptor beta chains below were found in one sample sequenced in a study of spatial heterogeneity in lung cancer. TCRdb re-called the 5' RACE reads with MiXCR, one entry per CDR3 protein. The sample has about 23,000 distinct CDR3 sequences; approximately 3.3% are singletons. The sample's time point: sample taken at primary tumor resection. Specimen: PBMCs, collected at surgery. These receptors all stem from a female donor with early-stage non-small cell lung cancer.

In its sample, this clonotype ranks as medium-sized. The chain links TRBV29-1 to TRBJ1-1, with D perhaps matching TRBD1 (6 bases). V was pared by 6 bases and J by 6 bases, with 20 bases between. The CDR3 length is 14 residues. Germline V gene lookup returns CDR1 SQVTM and CDR2 ANQGSEA. The CDR3 spells CSVHLTGYSPEAFF. The CDR3 DNA sequence: TGCAGCGTCCATCTGACAGGCTATTCCCCTGAAGCTTTCTTT.

This clonotype turned up a few times. This chain connects TRBV18 to TRBJ2-1, with 11 bases identical to TRBD2. Trimming at V came to 4 bases and at J to 5 bases, leaving 4 bases not matched to a gene. Germline lookup yields CDR1 KGHSH and CDR2 LQKENI. This CDR3 has 15 residues. CDR3 sequence: CASSRGTSGNNEQFF. The CDR3 DNA sequence: TGTGCCAGCTCACGTGGGACTAGCGGCAACAATGAGCAGTTCTTC.

This clonotype was recorded at least ten times. This chain uses TRBV20-1 with TRBJ1-2; TRBD1 matches at 7 bases. The germline V gene encodes CDR1 DFQATT and CDR2 SNEGSKA (reference sequence). This CDR3 has 13 residues. V dropped 3 bases and J dropped 5; count of bases not matched to a gene: 6. Written as DNA, the CDR3 is TGCAGTGCTAGTAGACAGGGAGCTTATGGCTACACCTTC. Residues: CSASRQGAYGYTF.

This clonotype was recorded many times. This chain connects TRBV20-1 to TRBJ2-5, with D possibly being TRBD2 (6 bases). Germline CDR1 reads DFQATT; CDR2 reads SNEGSKA (reference sequence). The germline V and J ends were trimmed by 6 bases and 2 bases, with 19 bases remaining between them. This CDR3 comprises 15 residues. CDR3 residues: CSALPAGRLQETQYF. In DNA form, the CDR3 reads TGCAGTGCCCTTCCGGCGGGGCGCTTACAAGAGACCCAGTACTTC.

This clonotype was seen many times. The chain combines TRBV7-9 with TRBJ2-7; D not certain. Per germline, CDR1 SEHNR and CDR2 FQNEAQ (reference sequence). This CDR3 has 14 residues. Trimming shortened V by 2 bases and J by 4 bases, and 12 bases separated the two germline ends. CDR3 coding DNA: TGTGCCAGCAGCTTAAACGGCCAAACGTACGAGCAGTACTTC. As protein: CASSLNGQTYEQYF.

This clonotype was seen at least ten times. This chain uses TRBV7-9 with TRBJ2-2, with D uncertain. Germline V gene data show CDR1 as SEHNR and CDR2 as FQNEAQ (reference sequence). V was clipped by 5 bases and J by 4 bases, with 17 bases between them. CDR3 length equals 16 residues. CDR3 in DNA: TGTGCCAGCAGCCTACCCGGCGTGGGCCTCACCGGGGAGCTGTTTTTT. As protein: CASSLPGVGLTGELFF. Looking up the rest from reference TRBV7-9 and TRBJ2-2 gives the full variable domain: DTGVSQNPRHKITKRGQNVTFRCDPISEHNRLYWYRQTLGQGPEFLTYFQNEAQLEKSRLLSDRFSAERPKGSFSTLEIQRTEQGDSAMYLCASSLPGVGLTGELFFGEGSRLTVL.

This clonotype was seen many times. The chain is built from TRBV29-1 and TRBJ2-3; weak D call: TRBD2 (6 bases). Per the germline V gene, CDR1 is SQVTM and CDR2 is ANQGSEA. The CDR3 covers 15 residues. Deletions cut 8 bases from V and 0 bases from J, with 18 bases between. The CDR3 spells CSSGARGGSTDTQYF. The CDR3 coding sequence is TGCAGCTCCGGGGCCCGGGGAGGTAGCACAGATACGCAGTATTTT.

The sample holds many counts of this clonotype. CDR3 sequence: CASSLDTYTGELFF. The CDR3 DNA sequence: TGCGCCAGCAGCTTGGACACGTACACCGGGGAGCTGTTTTTT. This chain links TRBV5-1 with TRBJ2-2, with D unresolved. Trimming took off 0 bases at V and 3 bases at J, with 6 bases between the two ends. This CDR3 is 14 amino acids long. CDR1 is SGHRS, CDR2 YFSETQ, per germline.

The sample holds many counts of this clonotype. The chain couples TRBV12-3 or TRBV12-4 to TRBJ2-7, with D tentatively TRBD1 or TRBD2 (5 bases each). V gave up 4 bases and J gave up 4 bases, with 11 bases separating them. The length of the CDR3 is 13 residues. CDR3 coding DNA: TGTGCCAGCAGTTCGGGACCGTTTTACGAGCAGTACTTC. This encodes CASSSGPFYEQYF.

This chain connects TRBV21-1 to TRBJ2-7; TRBD1, the D gene given by the table, was not confirmed from the DNA. TRBV21-1 is a listed pseudogene. The CDR3 is 14 amino acids. CDR3 sequence: CASSHGDRAHEQYF. As DNA, the CDR3 is TGTGCCAGCAGCCACGGGGACAGGGCCCACGAGCAGTACTTC.

This clonotype was detected ten times or more. The J gene is TRBJ2-1, the V gene TRBV9, with D maybe TRBD1 (6 bases). This CDR3 has 15 amino acids. Germline V CDR1 and CDR2: SGDLS, YYNGEE. Trimming stripped 2 bases from V and 2 bases from J, with 11 bases between. The CDR3 DNA sequence: TGTGCCAGCAGCGTGGGGGACAACCCCTACAATGAGCAGTTCTTC. Amino acids: CASSVGDNPYNEQFF. The complete variable domain, with remaining parts taken from reference TRBV9 and TRBJ2-1, reads DSGVTQTPKHLITATGQRVTLRCSPRSGDLSVYWYQQSLDQGLQFLIQYYNGEERAKGNILERFSAQQFPDLHSELNLSSLELGDSALYFCASSVGDNPYNEQFFGPGTRLTVL.

This clonotype appeared many times. The chain couples TRBV6-1 to TRBJ1-5, with a weak D call TRBD1 (5 bases). Trimming removed 5 bases from V and 1 base from J, with 9 bases in between. The germline V gene encodes CDR1 MNHNS and CDR2 SASEGT. This CDR3 spans 14 amino acids. For the CDR3, the DNA is TGTGCCAGCAGTACAGAGGGGAGCAATCAGCCCCAGCATTTT. This sequence encodes CASSTEGSNQPQHF.

The chain has TRBV12-3 or TRBV12-4 and TRBJ2-1; TRBD2 might be the D (6 bases). The CDR3 contains 13 residues. Trimming removed 8 bases at V and 8 bases at J, with 16 bases between. This CDR3 is CASQDGPGDEQFF. CDR3 sequence (DNA): TGTGCCAGCCAAGATGGGCCGGGGGATGAGCAGTTCTTC.

This clonotype was recorded many times. The chain couples TRBV12-3 or TRBV12-4 to TRBJ1-1; TRBD1 agrees at 9 bases. Germline trimming cut 6 bases from V and 5 bases from J; bases unmatched to any gene: 13. The CDR3 has 16 residues. The CDR3 DNA follows: TGTGCCAGCAGCCCAGACAGGGGGAAAATATGGACTGAAGCTTTCTTT. Protein product: CASSPDRGKIWTEAFF.

V gene TRBV9 combines with J gene TRBJ1-4; weak D call: TRBD1 (5 bases). The germline V and J ends were trimmed by 4 bases and 0 bases, with 16 bases remaining between them. In germline, CDR1 is SGDLS, CDR2 YYNGEE. The CDR3 is 17 amino acids. DNA for the CDR3: TGTGCCAGCAGCTTCCGGGGACGTCAAGCAACTAATGAAAAACTGTTTTTT. Translated, it gives CASSFRGRQATNEKLFF.

This clonotype was picked up many times. The chain couples TRBV11-2 to TRBJ2-1, with D hard to call. The V gene lost 1 base and the J gene lost 4 bases, with 8 bases spanning the gap. Germline V gene lookup returns CDR1 SGHAT and CDR2 FQNNGV. The CDR3 has 14 amino acids. CDR3 amino acids: CASSLGWSYNEQFF. The CDR3 bases are TGTGCCAGCAGCTTAGGGTGGTCATACAATGAGCAGTTCTTC.

This clonotype was detected many times. The V gene is TRBV4-1, the J gene TRBJ1-6; the match to TRBD1 covers 7 bases. Germline-derived CDR1 and CDR2 are MGHRA and YSYEKL. V shed 6 bases and J 7 bases; nucleotides not matched to a gene: 6. The CDR3 has 14 amino acids. The CDR3 loop reads CASSPGTANSPLHF. The CDR3 DNA is TGCGCCAGCAGTCCCGGGACAGCCAATTCACCCCTCCACTTT.

This clonotype came up many times. The chain combines TRBV5-4 with TRBJ2-1; TRBD1 matches at 8 bases. Germline assignment: CDR1 SGHNT and CDR2 YYREEE (reference sequence). With V trimmed by 2 bases and J by 8 bases, 6 bases remained unmatched. The CDR3 extends over 14 amino acids. CDR3 loop: CASSLKGQGYEQFF. The CDR3 DNA is TGTGCCAGCAGCTTAAAAGGACAGGGCTATGAGCAGTTCTTC.

The V call is TRBV4-1, the J call TRBJ1-5, with TRBD1 matching over 7 bases. The length of the CDR3 is 15 residues. The germline V gene encodes CDR1 MGHRA and CDR2 YSYEKL. V shed 5 bases, J shed 5 bases, and the junction held 9 bases outside the gene matches. CDR3 region: CASSANRDRYQPQHF. Written as DNA, the CDR3 is TGCGCCAGCAGCGCTAACCGGGACAGATATCAGCCCCAGCATTTT.

This clonotype was found many times. A much larger clone sits a single nucleotide away, making a read error possible. V usage is TRBV7-9 and J usage is TRBJ1-2, with D maybe TRBD1 (6 bases). V lost 0 bases and J 4 bases, leaving 18 bases between the germline ends. This CDR3 spans 17 amino acids. Germline CDR1 is SEHNR and CDR2 is FQNEAQ (reference sequence). CDR3 residues: CASSLAASPGQIYGYTF. The CDR3 bases are TGTGCCAGCAGCTTAGCTGCTTCCCCCGGACAGATCTATGGCTACACCTTC.

The V call is TRBV7-9, the J call TRBJ1-4; 7 bases are a match to TRBD1. Germline CDR1 reads SEHNR; CDR2 reads FQNEAQ (reference sequence). This CDR3 has 13 residues. V lost 5 bases and J lost 11; bases outside the gene matches: 8. In DNA, the CDR3 is TGTGCCAGCAGCCCGAGACAGGGCGGGAAACTGTTTTTT. Translated: CASSPRQGGKLFF.

This clonotype was observed at least ten times. The gene calls are TRBV4-1 and TRBJ2-3; no reliable D call. Germline V lookup: CDR1 MGHRA, CDR2 YSYEKL. This CDR3 has 14 amino acids. V was shortened by 1 base and J by 5 bases, with 10 bases between the two germline ends. CDR3 sequence: CASSQAASGDTQYF. The CDR3 DNA reads as TGCGCCAGCAGCCAAGCGGCTAGTGGAGATACGCAGTATTTT.

This clonotype was counted many times. The chain employs TRBV20-1 and TRBJ2-1; D is uncertain. The V and J ends lost 0 bases and 1 base respectively, with 4 bases between them. The CDR3 has 13 residues. Germline CDR1 is DFQATT and CDR2 is SNEGSKA (reference sequence). The chain's CDR3 is CSARDPSYNEQFF. The CDR3 DNA sequence: TGCAGTGCTAGAGATCCTTCCTACAATGAGCAGTTCTTC.

This clonotype was counted at least ten times. In DNA form, the CDR3 reads TGCGCCAGCAGCTTAACCCAGGGACTAGCGGGAGGGCCGGGGGATACGCAGTATTTT. Translating it yields CASSLTQGLAGGPGDTQYF. V and J are TRBV5-1 and TRBJ2-3; TRBD2 aligns across 16 bases. This CDR3 is built from 19 residues. The germline CDR1 and CDR2 sequences are SGHRS and YFSETQ. Trimming removed 2 bases from V and 6 bases from J; junction bases left unmatched: 12.

This clonotype was detected many times. The V call is TRBV5-1, the J call TRBJ1-2, with TRBD1 matching 9 bases. CDR1 SGHRS and CDR2 YFSETQ come from the germline V gene. The CDR3 runs 14 residues. Trimming removed 1 base from V and 8 bases from J; junction bases left unmatched: 6. CDR3 residues: CASSLYRGRWGYTF. The CDR3 bases are TGCGCCAGCAGCTTGTACAGGGGGCGCTGGGGCTACACCTTC.

This clonotype was seen repeatedly, ten times or more. This rearrangement joins TRBV4-1 to TRBJ1-5; the D gene is possibly TRBD1 (6 bases). With 4 bases removed from V and 6 bases from J, the gap between germline ends came to 10 bases. This CDR3 is 13 amino acids long. The germline CDR1 and CDR2 sequences are MGHRA and YSYEKL. This CDR3 reads CASSLGGSQPQHF. As DNA, the CDR3 is TGCGCCAGCAGCCTAGGGGGGTCTCAGCCCCAGCATTTT.

This clonotype was observed many times. This sequence joins TRBV5-5 and TRBJ2-5, with 10 bases identical to TRBD2. There are 17 residues in the CDR3. Germline V CDR1 and CDR2: SGHKS, YYEKEE (reference sequence). The V segment lost 5 bases and the J segment 4 bases; nucleotides outside the gene matches: 14. The CDR3 sequence: CASSRRGASGSLETQYF. The CDR3 DNA reads as TGTGCCAGCAGTCGACGAGGGGCTAGCGGGAGTTTAGAGACCCAGTACTTC.

This clonotype showed up many times. The V gene is TRBV6-6, the J gene TRBJ2-2; weak D call: TRBD1 (5 bases). CDR3 length: 13 residues. Germline V CDR1 and CDR2: MNHNY, SVGAGI (reference sequence). V was trimmed by 0 bases and J by 9 bases, leaving 8 bases between them. The CDR3 DNA reads TGTGCCAGCAGTTACTCACAGGCCCGGGAGCTGTTTTTT. Residues: CASSYSQARELFF.

This clonotype was detected many times. The genes are TRBV28 and TRBJ2-7; D gene uncertain. This CDR3 comprises 14 residues. Between the trimmed V and J ends, which lost 4 bases and 2 bases, there was a span of 12 bases. The germline V gene has CDR1 MDHEN and CDR2 SYDVKM. The CDR3 region is CASSSSWTAYEQYF. The CDR3 DNA reads TGTGCCAGCAGTTCTTCATGGACGGCCTACGAGCAGTACTTC.

This clonotype appeared many times. The V and J genes are TRBV19 and TRBJ2-7, with 12 positions matching TRBD2. This CDR3 comprises 15 residues. The ends lost 3 bases at V and 3 bases at J; junction bases unmatched: 3. Looked up from germline, CDR1 is LNHDA and CDR2 is SQIVND (reference sequence). The CDR3 coding sequence is TGTGCCAGTAGTATCGGACTAGCGGGGAACTACGAGCAGTACTTC. Protein: CASSIGLAGNYEQYF.

Many counts were recorded for this clonotype. The chain uses TRBV7-3 and TRBJ2-1; D gene ambiguous. The length of the CDR3 is 15 residues. Germline values: CDR1 SGHTA, CDR2 FQGTGA. Trimming stripped 5 bases from V and 7 bases from J, with 18 bases between. CDR3 bases: TGTGCCAGCAGCGAAGCTGACGGTGTTGGGAATGAGCAGTTCTTC. Amino acid sequence: CASSEADGVGNEQFF.